This is a list of T cell receptor beta chains from one sample in a study of spatial heterogeneity in lung cancer. Each CDR3 protein gets one entry after TCRdb re-called the 5' RACE reads with MiXCR. Of 1,500 to 2,000 distinct CDR3 sequences in the sample, over 10% were seen once. Source: normal lung tissue next to the tumor, taken at surgery. The receptors shown here come from a male donor with early-stage non-small cell lung cancer. Both conserved end residues are part of each CDR3. D genes are given only for firm matches. The size of a clone is reported for some rows only, either as once, few or many, or as a class for expanded clones.

>many|TRBV27|TRBJ2-7|-
CASSLGGYPRGEQYF
TGTGCCAGCAGTTTAGGGGGGTACCCAAGGGGCGAGCAGTACTTC
>medium-sized|TRBV11-2|TRBJ2-1|-
CASTDAVFQFF
TGTGCCAGCACCGACGCAGTATTTCAGTTCTTC
>large|TRBV7-2|TRBJ1-1|-
CASRPDPLNTEAFF
TGTGCCAGCAGACCGGACCCTTTGAACACTGAAGCTTTCTTT
>-|TRBV20-1|TRBJ2-7|TRBD2
CSARDGTGLAGAYEQYF
TGCAGTGCTAGGGACGGGACAGGCCTAGCGGGAGCGTACGAGCAGTACTTC
>medium-sized|TRBV28|TRBJ1-5|-
CASSFKVGGQPQHF
TGTGCCAGCAGTTTTAAGGTTGGTGGGCAGCCCCAGCATTTT
>few|TRBV6-2/TRBV6-3|TRBJ1-2|-
CASRQDGNYGYTF
TGTGCCAGCAGACAAGACGGGAACTATGGCTACACCTTC
>once|TRBV11-2|TRBJ2-3|-
CASSLVYGDGGTDTQYF
TGTGCCAGCAGCTTAGTGTACGGGGACGGGGGCACAGATACGCAGTATTTT
>medium-sized|TRBV7-2|TRBJ2-7|-
CASSLVPSSSYEQYF
TGTGCCAGCAGCTTAGTACCCTCAAGCTCCTACGAGCAGTACTTC
>medium-sized|TRBV7-3|TRBJ2-5|TRBD1
CASSSAGTGGETQYF
TGTGCCAGCAGTTCCGCCGGGACAGGCGGGGAGACCCAGTACTTC
>few|TRBV6-5|TRBJ2-7|-
CASSYSIPSPYEQYF
TGTGCCAGCAGTTACTCGATCCCTAGTCCCTACGAGCAGTACTTC
>large|TRBV27|TRBJ2-7|-
CASSFVSGTRYAEQYF
TGTGCCAGCAGTTTCGTATCCGGGACCAGGTACGCCGAGCAGTACTTC
>few|TRBV9|TRBJ2-5|-
CASSARASPETQYF
TGTGCCAGCAGCGCCAGGGCGTCCCCAGAGACCCAGTACTTC
>large|TRBV29-1|TRBJ2-5|-
CSVEAGEGEETQYF
TGCAGCGTTGAGGCCGGAGAGGGGGAAGAGACCCAGTACTTC
>medium-sized|TRBV20-1|TRBJ2-3|TRBD2
CSAIRTSGRITDTQYF
TGCAGTGCTATCCGGACTAGCGGGAGGATCACAGATACGCAGTATTTT
>medium-sized|TRBV3-1|TRBJ2-5|-
CASSQDLGHQETQYF
TGTGCCAGCAGCCAAGATCTGGGCCACCAAGAGACCCAGTACTTC
>few|TRBV20-1|TRBJ1-2|TRBD1
CSALGQSFYGYTF
TGCAGTGCCCTGGGACAGTCCTTCTATGGCTACACCTTC
>once|TRBV11-2|TRBJ2-5|-
CASSLLGPEGETQYF
TGTGCCAGCAGCTTGCTCGGCCCCGAGGGAGAGACCCAGTACTTC
>few|TRBV18|TRBJ2-1|TRBD1
CASSPISTGIFTYNEQFF
TGTGCCAGCTCACCCATCTCGACAGGGATTTTTACCTACAATGAGCAGTTCTTC
>medium-sized|TRBV20-1|TRBJ2-3|-
CSARRDSSTDTQYF
TGCAGTGCTAGGCGGGACTCTAGCACAGATACGCAGTATTTT
>medium-sized|TRBV7-9|TRBJ1-2|-
CASSLSNRVYGYTF
TGTGCCAGCAGCTTAAGCAACAGGGTCTATGGCTACACCTTC
>large|TRBV6-5|TRBJ1-1|TRBD1
CASSYPTGTGRSTEAFF
TGTGCCAGCAGTTACCCGACCGGGACAGGGCGGAGCACTGAAGCTTTCTTT
>-|TRBV6-5|TRBJ2-1|TRBD2
CASTGTSRSSYNEQFF
TGTGCCAGCACCGGGACTAGCAGGAGCTCCTACAATGAGCAGTTCTTC
>-|TRBV29-1|TRBJ2-3|-
CGDSTDTQYF
TGCGGGGACAGCACAGATACGCAGTATTTT
>large|TRBV7-9|TRBJ2-7|-
CASSAKGVDWF
TGTGCCAGCAGCGCTAAGGGGGTGGACTGGTTC
>-|TRBV5-1|TRBJ2-3|TRBD1
CASRPGRGPTTDTQYF
TGCGCCAGTCGCCCTGGTAGGGGGCCGACCACAGATACGCAGTATTTT
>medium-sized|TRBV7-9|TRBJ2-7|TRBD2
CASSPGLAGMGEQYF
TGTGCCAGCAGCCCGGGACTAGCGGGAATGGGGGAGCAGTACTTC
>medium-sized|TRBV5-6|TRBJ2-5|-
CASSFQEQETQYF
TGTGCCAGCAGCTTCCAGGAGCAAGAGACCCAGTACTTC
>large|TRBV28|TRBJ1-5|TRBD1
CASSWGQGFQPQHF
TGTGCCAGCAGTTGGGGACAGGGGTTTCAGCCCCAGCATTTT
>-|TRBV12-3/TRBV12-4|TRBJ2-5|TRBD2
CASSSRLAQQETQYF
TGTGCCAGCAGTTCCCGACTAGCCCAACAAGAGACCCAGTACTTC
>medium-sized|TRBV18|TRBJ2-1|-
CASSPAGAYNEQFF
TGTGCCAGCTCACCGGCAGGGGCCTACAATGAGCAGTTCTTC